This T cell receptor beta chain was identified in a study of blood T cell repertoires in COVID-19. As for the study in general: T cells, B-cell-depleted T cells, or PBMCs supplied cDNA or gDNA.

Per the study methods: The assay estimated nucleated cells by amplifying reference gene primers. Sequencing used immunoSEQ multiplex PCR; TCRdb keeps in-frame clones, though not all of them. That table gives V, J and clone size, and the DNA gave D and trimming. The sample consists of about 230,000 clones, approximately 90% of them appearing once. With V trimmed by 3 bases and J by 6 bases, 5 bases remained unmatched. Per the germline V gene, CDR1 is SGHVS and CDR2 is FNYEAQ. CDR3 length: 15 residues. Seattle participants joined during active infection and were tracked over time. The TCR was taken from a man aged 50-59 years with COVID-19, enrolled during active disease. Sequences were obtained from peripheral blood. The chain carries TRBV7-6 and TRBJ2-2; TRBD1 agrees at 9 bases. The CDR3 bases are TGTGCCAGCAGCTTGCCGGGACAGGGAGCCGGGGAGCTGTTTTTT. This translates into CASSLPGQGAGELFF. The complete variable domain, with remaining parts taken from reference TRBV7-6 and TRBJ2-2, reads GAGVSQSPRYKVTKRGQDVALRCDPISGHVSLYWYRQALGQGPEFLTYFNYEAQQDKSGLPNDRFSAERPEGSISTLTIQRTEQRDSAMYRCASSLPGQGAGELFFGEGSRLTVL.